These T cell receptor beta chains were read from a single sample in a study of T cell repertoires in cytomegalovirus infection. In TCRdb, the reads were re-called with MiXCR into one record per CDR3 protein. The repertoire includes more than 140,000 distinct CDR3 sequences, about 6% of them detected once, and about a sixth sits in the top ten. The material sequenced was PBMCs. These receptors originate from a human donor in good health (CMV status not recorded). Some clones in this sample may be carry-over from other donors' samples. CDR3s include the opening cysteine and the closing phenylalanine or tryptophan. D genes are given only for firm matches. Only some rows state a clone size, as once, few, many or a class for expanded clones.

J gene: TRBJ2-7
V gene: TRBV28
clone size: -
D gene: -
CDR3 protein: CASSEYRDTFYYEQYF
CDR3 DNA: TGTGCCAGCAGCGAATACCGGGACACCTTTTACTACGAGCAGTACTTC

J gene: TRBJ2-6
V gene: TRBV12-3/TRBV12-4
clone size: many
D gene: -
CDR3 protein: CASTPRASGANVLTF
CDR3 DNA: TGTGCCAGCACCCCCCGTGCATCTGGGGCCAACGTCCTGACTTTC

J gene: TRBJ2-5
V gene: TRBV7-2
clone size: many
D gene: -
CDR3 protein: CASSLQQGAAETQYF
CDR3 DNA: TGTGCCAGCAGTCTCCAGCAAGGGGCAGCAGAGACCCAGTACTTC

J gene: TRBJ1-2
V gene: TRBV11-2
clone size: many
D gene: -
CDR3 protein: CASSLGTRDLGGYTF
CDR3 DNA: TGTGCCAGCAGCTTAGGCACCCGGGACCTAGGAGGCTACACCTTC

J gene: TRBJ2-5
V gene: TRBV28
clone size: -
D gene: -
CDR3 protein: CASREVVAGSKTQYF
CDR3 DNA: TGTGCCAGCAGGGAGGTAGTGGCGGGTAGTAAGACCCAGTACTTC

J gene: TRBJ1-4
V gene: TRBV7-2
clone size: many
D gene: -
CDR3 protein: CASTQSGGYEKLFF
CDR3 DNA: TGTGCCAGCACCCAATCGGGGGGCTATGAAAAACTGTTTTTT

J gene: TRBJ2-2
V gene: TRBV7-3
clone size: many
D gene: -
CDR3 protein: CASSPVDTGELFF
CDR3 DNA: TGTGCCAGCAGCCCGGTGGACACCGGGGAGCTGTTTTTT

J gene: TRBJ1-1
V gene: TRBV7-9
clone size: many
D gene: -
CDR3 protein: CASSSPKMKTASTLNTEAFF
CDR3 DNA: TGTGCCAGCAGCTCTCCCAAGATGAAGACAGCCTCGACCCTTAACACTGAAGCTTTCTTT

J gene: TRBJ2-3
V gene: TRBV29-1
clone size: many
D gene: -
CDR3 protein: CSVGPADTQYF
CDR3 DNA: TGCAGCGTTGGTCCCGCAGATACGCAGTATTTT

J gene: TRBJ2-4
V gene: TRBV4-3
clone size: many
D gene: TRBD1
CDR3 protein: CASSQGTDTNIQYF
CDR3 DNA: TGCGCCAGCAGCCAGGGGACAGACACAAACATTCAGTACTTC

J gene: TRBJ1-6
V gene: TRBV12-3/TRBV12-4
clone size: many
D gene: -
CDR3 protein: CASSRQTPSSPLHF
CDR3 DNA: TGTGCCAGCAGTAGACAGACGCCTAGTTCACCCCTCCACTTT

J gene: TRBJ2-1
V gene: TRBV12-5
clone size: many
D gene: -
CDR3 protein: CASGLVRQGWYNEQFF
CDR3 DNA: TGTGCTAGTGGTTTGGTTCGGCAGGGCTGGTACAATGAGCAGTTCTTC

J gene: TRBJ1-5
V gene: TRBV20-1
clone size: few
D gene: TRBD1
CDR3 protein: CSATYRGQYRQPQHF
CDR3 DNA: TGCAGTGCCACATACAGGGGGCAATATCGTCAGCCCCAGCATTTT

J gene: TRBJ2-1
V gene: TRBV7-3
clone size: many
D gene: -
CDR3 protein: CASSQMTRSEQFF
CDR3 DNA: TGTGCCAGCAGCCAAATGACTAGGAGTGAGCAGTTCTTC

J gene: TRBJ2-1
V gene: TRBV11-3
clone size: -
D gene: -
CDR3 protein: CASSLEGGRGNEQFF
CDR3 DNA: TGTGCCAGCAGCCTCGAAGGGGGGCGCGGGAATGAGCAGTTCTTC

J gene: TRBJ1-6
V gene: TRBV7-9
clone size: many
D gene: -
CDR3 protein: CASSPGGNSPLHF
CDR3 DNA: TGTGCCAGCAGCCCTGGGGGGAATTCACCCCTCCACTTT

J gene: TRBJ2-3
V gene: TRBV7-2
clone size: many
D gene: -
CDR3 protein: CASSQQVLSTDTQYF
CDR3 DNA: TGTGCCAGCAGTCAACAGGTGCTTAGCACAGATACGCAGTATTTT

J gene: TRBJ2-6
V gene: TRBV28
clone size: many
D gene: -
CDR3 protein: CASSFLGSSGANVLTF
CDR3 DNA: TGTGCCAGCAGTTTTCTTGGGAGCTCTGGGGCCAACGTCCTGACTTTC

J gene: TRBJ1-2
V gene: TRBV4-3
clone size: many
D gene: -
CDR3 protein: CASSQGGQIPLGYTF
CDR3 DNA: TGCGCCAGCAGCCAAGGAGGGCAGATTCCCCTCGGCTACACCTTC

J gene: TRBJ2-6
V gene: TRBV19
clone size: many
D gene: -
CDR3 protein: CASSSPGRPGANVLTF
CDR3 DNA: TGTGCCAGTAGTAGCCCCGGCAGGCCTGGGGCCAACGTCCTGACTTTC

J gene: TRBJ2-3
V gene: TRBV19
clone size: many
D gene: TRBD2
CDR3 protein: CASSISSGGFSTDTQYF
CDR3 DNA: TGTGCCAGTAGTATCTCTAGCGGGGGGTTCTCCACAGATACGCAGTATTTT

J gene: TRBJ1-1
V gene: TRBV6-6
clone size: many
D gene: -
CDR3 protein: CASSQQENTEAFF
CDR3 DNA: TGTGCCAGCAGTCAGCAGGAGAACACTGAAGCTTTCTTT

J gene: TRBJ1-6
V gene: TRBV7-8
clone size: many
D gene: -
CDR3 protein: CASSPSRGYSPLHF
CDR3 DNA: TGTGCCAGCAGCCCCTCCAGGGGATATTCACCCCTCCACTTT

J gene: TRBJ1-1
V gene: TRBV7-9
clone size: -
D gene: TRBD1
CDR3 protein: CASSSNRGPMDTEAFF
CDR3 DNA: TGTGCCAGCAGCTCGAACAGGGGACCCATGGACACTGAAGCTTTCTTT

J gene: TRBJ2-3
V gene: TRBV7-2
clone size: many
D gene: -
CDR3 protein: CASRPGGDTQYF
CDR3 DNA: TGTGCCAGCAGACCAGGAGGAGATACGCAGTATTTT

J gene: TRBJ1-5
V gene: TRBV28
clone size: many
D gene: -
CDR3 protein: CASRRELGVSNQPQHF
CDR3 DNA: TGTGCCAGCAGGCGTGAGCTAGGGGTTAGCAATCAGCCCCAGCATTTT

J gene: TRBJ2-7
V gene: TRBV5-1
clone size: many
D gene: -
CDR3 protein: CASSSQGSSYEQYF
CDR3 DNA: TGCGCCAGCAGCTCACAGGGAAGCTCCTACGAGCAGTACTTC

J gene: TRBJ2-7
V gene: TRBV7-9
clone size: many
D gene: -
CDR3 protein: CASSFSEAEQYF
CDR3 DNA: TGTGCCAGCAGCTTCTCTGAGGCCGAGCAGTACTTC

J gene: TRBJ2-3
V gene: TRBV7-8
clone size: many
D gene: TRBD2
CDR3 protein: CASSLGSGGGDTQYF
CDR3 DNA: TGTGCCAGCAGCTTAGGGAGCGGGGGCGGGGATACGCAGTATTTT

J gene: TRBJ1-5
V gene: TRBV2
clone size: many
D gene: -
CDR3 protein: CASSEGGARNQPQHF
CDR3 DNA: TGTGCCAGCAGTGAGGGAGGGGCACGCAATCAGCCCCAGCATTTT

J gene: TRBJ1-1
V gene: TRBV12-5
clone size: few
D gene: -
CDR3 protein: CASGLPPEAFF
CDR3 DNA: TGTGCTAGTGGTTTGCCCCCTGAAGCTTTCTTT

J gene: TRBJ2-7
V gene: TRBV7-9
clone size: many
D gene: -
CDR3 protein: CASSLDSLDEQYF
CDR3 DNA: TGTGCCAGCAGCTTAGACTCATTGGACGAGCAGTACTTC

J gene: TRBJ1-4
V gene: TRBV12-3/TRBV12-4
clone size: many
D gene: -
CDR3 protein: CASRHHTAGEKLFF
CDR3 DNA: TGTGCCAGCAGACACCACACCGCGGGGGAAAAACTGTTTTTT

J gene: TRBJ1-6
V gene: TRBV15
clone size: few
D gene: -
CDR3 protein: CATSRPGSSYNSPLHF
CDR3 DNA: TGTGCCACCAGCAGACCCGGGAGCTCCTATAATTCACCCCTCCACTTT

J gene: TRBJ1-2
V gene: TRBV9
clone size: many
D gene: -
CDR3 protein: CASSPTKLLRDTSSYGYTF
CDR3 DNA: TGTGCCAGCAGCCCAACAAAATTACTTCGGGACACTTCCTCTTATGGCTACACCTTC

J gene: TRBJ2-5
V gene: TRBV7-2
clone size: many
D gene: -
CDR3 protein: CASSFGDSLAETQYF
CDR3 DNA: TGTGCCAGCAGCTTTGGGGACTCTCTGGCAGAGACCCAGTACTTC

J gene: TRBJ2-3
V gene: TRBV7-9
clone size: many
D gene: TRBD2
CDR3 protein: CASSPVAGKTPFTDTQYF
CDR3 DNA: TGTGCCAGCAGCCCAGTAGCGGGGAAAACTCCTTTCACAGATACGCAGTATTTT

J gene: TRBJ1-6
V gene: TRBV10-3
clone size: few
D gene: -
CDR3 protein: CAIRAPLGGSPLHF
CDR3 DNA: TGTGCCATCAGGGCTCCTTTAGGCGGTTCACCCCTCCACTTT

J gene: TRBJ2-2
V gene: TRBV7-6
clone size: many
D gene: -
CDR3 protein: CASSLENQGTGELFF
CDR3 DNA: TGTGCCAGCAGCTTAGAGAATCAGGGAACCGGGGAGCTGTTTTTT

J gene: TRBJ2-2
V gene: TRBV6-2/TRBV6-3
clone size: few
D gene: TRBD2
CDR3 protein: CASSPPRDLLAAGELFF
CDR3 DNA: TGTGCCAGCAGCCCACCCCGGGACCTACTAGCGGCCGGGGAGCTGTTTTTT

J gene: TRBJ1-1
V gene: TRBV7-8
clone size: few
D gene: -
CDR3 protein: CASSRRGTMNTEAFF
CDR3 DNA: TGTGCCAGCAGCCGCCGAGGGACCATGAACACTGAAGCTTTCTTT

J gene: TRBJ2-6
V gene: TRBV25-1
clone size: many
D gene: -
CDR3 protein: CASSVLGSGANVLTF
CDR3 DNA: TGTGCCAGCAGCGTCCTGGGGTCTGGGGCCAACGTCCTGACTTTC

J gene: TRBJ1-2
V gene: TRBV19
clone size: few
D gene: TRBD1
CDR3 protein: CASSRDRPMGYTF
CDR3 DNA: TGTGCCAGTAGCCGGGACAGGCCTATGGGCTACACCTTC

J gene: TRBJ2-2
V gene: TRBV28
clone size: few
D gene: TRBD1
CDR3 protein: CASSRQGTNTGELFF
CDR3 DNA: TGTGCCAGCAGTCGACAGGGAACGAACACCGGGGAGCTGTTTTTT

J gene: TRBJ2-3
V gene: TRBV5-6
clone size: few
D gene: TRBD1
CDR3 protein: CASSLRTGRTDTQYF
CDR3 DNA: TGTGCCAGCAGCTTGAGGACAGGACGCACAGATACGCAGTATTTT

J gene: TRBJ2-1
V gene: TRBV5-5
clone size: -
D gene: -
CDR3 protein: CASSLDRAYNEQFF
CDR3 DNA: TGTGCCAGCAGCCTCGACCGGGCGTACAATGAGCAGTTCTTC

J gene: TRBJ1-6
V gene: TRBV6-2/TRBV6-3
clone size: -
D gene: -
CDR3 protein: CAGRPGVNSPLHF
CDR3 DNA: TGTGCCGGGAGACCAGGAGTCAATTCACCCCTCCACTTT

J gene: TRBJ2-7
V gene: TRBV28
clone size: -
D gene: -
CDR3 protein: CASSAQGGATSYEQYF
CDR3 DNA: TGTGCCAGCAGTGCCCAGGGGGGGGCTACATCCTACGAGCAGTACTTC

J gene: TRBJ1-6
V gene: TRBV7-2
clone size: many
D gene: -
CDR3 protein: CASRPPTAANNSPLHF
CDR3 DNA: TGTGCCAGCAGACCCCCAACAGCTGCGAATAATTCACCCCTCCACTTT